These 8 T cell receptor beta chains were sequenced from one sample in a study of blood T cell repertoires in COVID-19. Measured with immunoSEQ multiplex PCR; TCRdb has only the in-frame clones, and not every one. The sample shows 200,000 to 250,000 clones, roughly 85% of them seen only once. The sample taken for sequencing was peripheral blood. The receptors stem from a man between 40 and 49 years old with acute or convalescent COVID-19.

This chain links TRBV6-2 or TRBV6-3 with TRBJ1-5; TRBD1 agrees at 8 bases. The V gene's germline CDR1 is MNHEY and CDR2 SVGEGT. The CDR3 sequence is 15 residues long. Losses at the gene ends were 0 bases for V and 10 bases for J; bases not matched to a gene: 8. CDR3 coding DNA: TGTGCCAGCAGTTACTCGGAGCAGGGGGCAGGTCCCCAGCATTTT. Its translation is CASSYSEQGAGPQHF.

This clone has just a few counts. Other DNA sequences from this sample encode an identical CDR3 as well. The J gene is TRBJ1-4, the V gene TRBV18; D not resolved. The length of the CDR3 is 14 residues. Germline V gives CDR1 KGHSH, CDR2 LQKENI. Deletions cut 3 bases from V and 0 bases from J, with 5 bases between. CDR3: CASSPGATNEKLFF. CDR3 DNA: TGTGCCAGCTCACCCGGTGCAACTAATGAAAAACTGTTTTTT.

The chain is built from TRBV5-4 and TRBJ2-5; 12 bases are shared with TRBD2. Germline values: CDR1 SGHNT, CDR2 YYREEE (reference sequence). V shed 0 bases, J shed 1 base, and the junction held 7 bases outside the gene matches. The CDR3 is 18 amino acids. CDR3 protein: CASSLDGLAGGLQETQYF. CDR3 nucleotide sequence: TGTGCCAGCAGCTTGGATGGGCTAGCGGGGGGGCTCCAAGAGACCCAGTACTTC.

The chain has TRBV27 and TRBJ1-6; possibly TRBD1 for D (5 bases). The V end lost 9 bases, the J end lost 7 bases, and 16 bases lay between the germline ends. Germline CDR1 is MNHEY and CDR2 is SMNVEV (reference sequence). This CDR3 region has 14 residues. The DNA of the CDR3 is TGTGCCAGTAACTCGGGGGTAGGAAATTCACCCCTCCACTTT. Encoded protein: CASNSGVGNSPLHF.

The chain has TRBV19 and TRBJ1-2; D ambiguous. Trimming pared 1 base from V and 6 bases from J, leaving 6 bases between. The CDR3 length is 12 residues. From germline, CDR1 is LNHDA and CDR2 SQIVND (reference sequence). In nucleotides, the CDR3 is TGTGCCAGTAGTATAGGAGGAGATGGCTACACCTTC. Its protein is CASSIGGDGYTF.

The V gene is TRBV7-9, the J gene TRBJ2-7, with 8 bases lining up with TRBD1. Germline V gene lookup returns CDR1 SEHNR and CDR2 FQNEAQ (reference sequence). The trim removed 11 bases at V and 3 bases at J, leaving 12 bases unmatched. The CDR3 is 14 residues long. CDR3 nucleotides: TGTGCCTCCTCAGGACAGGGATTTTTCTACGAGCAGTACTTC. Amino acids: CASSGQGFFYEQYF. The variable domain in full, with the rest retrieved from reference TRBV7-9 and TRBJ2-7, is DTGVSQNPRHKITKRGQNVTFRCDPISEHNRLYWYRQTLGQGPEFLTYFQNEAQLEKSRLLSDRFSAERPKGSFSTLEIQRTEQGDSAMYLCASSGQGFFYEQYFGPGTRLTVT.

The chain links TRBV11-2 to TRBJ2-1; D possibly corresponds to TRBD2 (6 bases). This CDR3 region has 16 residues. Trimming took off 4 bases at V and 7 bases at J, with 20 bases between the two ends. Germline V gives CDR1 SGHAT, CDR2 FQNNGV. CDR3 amino acids: CASSSRLGGETNEQFF. The CDR3 coding sequence is TGTGCCAGCAGCTCCCGCCTCGGGGGTGAGACGAATGAGCAGTTCTTC.

The sample holds a few counts of this clone. The chain joins TRBV19 to TRBJ1-5, with 10 bases identical to TRBD1. V dropped 5 bases and J dropped 6; count of bases not matched to a gene: 10. Germline V lookup: CDR1 LNHDA, CDR2 SQIVND (reference sequence). The CDR3 extends over 16 amino acids. Here the CDR3 DNA reads TGTGCCAGTAGTGGGCGGGACAGGGGAAAGGGTCAGCCCCAGCATTTT. It is translated as CASSGRDRGKGQPQHF.